This T cell receptor (beta chain) was documented in a study of HIV-infected patients and healthy controls (dated by TCRdb to the mid-2010s). With respect to the entire study: The study asked whether deep sequencing of the TCR repertoire from small blood samples of HIV patients could detect immune perturbation and reconstitution.

Broad study findings and their caveats: Unequal numbers of distinct sequences between patients and controls complicated comparisons, and size-matching overweighted rare events from HIV-infected data. Both the Jaccard index and the count of highly shared sequences showed that healthy controls shared more CDR3s between individuals than HIV+ patients did. HIV-associated CDR3s exhibited a significant reduction in frequency during therapy, whereas CMV-associated CDR3s exhibited no significant change, although the majority increased in frequency. HIV-infected repertoires had significantly higher mean Gini indices than controls, possibly reflecting oligoclonality. In the study, no determination of donor HLA types was made. Sequencing depth was restricted by the use of whole blood, which also prevented the dynamics of distinct T-cell subpopulations from being separated. The observed differences in diversity could not be explained by the slight differences in age and sex profiles between the study cohorts. The pairing of alpha and beta chains was not determined in the samples. A major limit on how widely the findings apply, in the view of the authors, was that only sixteen HIV-infected individuals were processed. Roughly threefold more distinct CDR3s and higher Shannon diversity were observed in healthy control repertoires than in untreated HIV+ repertoires. MAIT cell alpha-chain CDR3s were present at high frequency in healthy controls but severely depleted in HIV+ repertoires. Mean usage differed significantly between HIV-infected patients and controls for eight alpha and eight beta V genes. The apparent post-therapy recovery of the Gini index in HIV-infected patients was not reproduced in size-matched repertoire data.

500 ng RNA was reverse transcribed with SuperScript III using primers against the alpha and beta constant regions. Separate libraries for the alpha and beta chains were generated through chain-specific third strand synthesis that incorporated multiplexing indices. To avoid primer bias, the protocol used one single primer pair to amplify every rearrangement within a chain, and the protocol also attached molecular barcodes to each cDNA molecule. T4 RNA Ligase 1 joined purified cDNA to a 5' RACE adapter that carried a random hexamer and the SP2 sequencing primer site. Second strand synthesis was performed with Phusion polymerase and primed from the SP2 site, and slow temperature ramps were applied to favor optimal annealing. Each molecule's 12-nucleotide barcode consisted of two random hexamer sequences, both added before amplification and joined together. A short first PCR added P5 and P7 adapter elements plus a second index, followed by an approximately 23-cycle amplification PCR with P5s and P7 primers. The libraries went through approximately 26 PCR cycles in total, were quantified on a Qubit, were sized on a Bioanalyzer, and were diluted to around 4.4 nM. Sequencing of the normalized libraries was done on an Illumina MiSeq using 2 x 250 paired-end kits. MinElute columns were the means by which the reverse transcription reactions were cleaned up, and the reactions were eluted into about 10 ul Tris-Cl. The adapter ligations were run for 20 to 25 hours at 16 degrees C, and AMPure XP beads at a 1:1 ratio were afterwards used to clean them. The original methods were these. A modified Decombinator that output V, J, insert and barcode information was used to process the demultiplexed FASTQ files. Sequences sharing a barcode but differing from the dominant sequence were discarded as errors, and barcodes clustered at Levenshtein distance 3 were counted to estimate original cDNA molecules. The R packages ineq, vegan, igraph and RCytoscape were used for downstream analyses, with IMGT nomenclature and CDR3 definitions applied. V gene usage was computed over distinct sequences, each TCR counted once to avoid skew from clonal expansion. Unique CDR3 amino acid sequences within a donor were connected in similarity networks whenever two sequences differed by a single Levenshtein edit. Published HIV-specific CDR3s (roughly 96 alpha, 650 to 850 beta) and CMV-specific CDR3s (roughly twelve alpha, over 200 beta) were compiled and searched for in the repertoires. Random subsampling to size-matched repertoires showed patients' decreased diversity was not caused by their lower sequence numbers. TCRdb reprocessing: public reads trimmed at Q25 with fastp, clones called with MiXCR, in-frame beta chains kept. CDR3 protein sequences are deduplicated, and each keeps its most common genes and DNA. V and J calls and clone size were set by TCRdb, not the authors. The sample includes over 15,000 distinct CDR3 sequences, with approximately 5.8% observed a single time. 1.9% of the sample is in the top ten clones.

The CDR3 measures 14 amino acids from cysteine to phenylalanine. The only DNA kept is the CDR3, 42 bases in frame from the first base. Sequences LNHDA (CDR1) and SQIVND (CDR2) are obtained from the germline V gene (reference sequence). Whole blood was used without cell fractionation, so the repertoire reflected all unsorted peripheral T cells. Ten uninfected healthy donors were sampled as controls, and four of these ten donors were sampled twice approximately three months apart. For RNA extraction, around 2.5 ml of peripheral blood was drawn into Tempus tubes. Residual genomic DNA was removed with the TURBO-DNase kit and globin mRNA was depleted with GLOBINclear. There are many counts of this clonotype. Its antigen remains unidentified. The junction differs from germline at one of its ends, possibly a read error.

The material sequenced was blood. This receptor was obtained from an adult in good health. The chain is assembled from TRBV19 and TRBJ1-4; 8 bases in between match TRBD1. The bases read TGTGCCAGTAGGATAGGACAGGGTCCAGAAAAACTGTTTTTT. Translated, it gives CASRIGQGPEKLFF.